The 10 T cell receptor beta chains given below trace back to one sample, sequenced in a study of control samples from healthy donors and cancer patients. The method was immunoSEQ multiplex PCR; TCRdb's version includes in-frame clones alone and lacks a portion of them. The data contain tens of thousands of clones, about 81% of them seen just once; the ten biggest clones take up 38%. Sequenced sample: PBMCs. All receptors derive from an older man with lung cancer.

The CDR3 DNA is TGTGCCAGTAGTATAGAAAATGGCGGGGAGCTGTTTTTT. Amino acid sequence: CASSIENGGELFF. This chain links TRBV19 with TRBJ2-2; D is unclear. V shed 0 bases and J shed 7 bases, with 6 bases lying between them. The length of the CDR3 is 13 residues. CDR1 LNHDA and CDR2 SQIVND come from the germline V gene (reference sequence).

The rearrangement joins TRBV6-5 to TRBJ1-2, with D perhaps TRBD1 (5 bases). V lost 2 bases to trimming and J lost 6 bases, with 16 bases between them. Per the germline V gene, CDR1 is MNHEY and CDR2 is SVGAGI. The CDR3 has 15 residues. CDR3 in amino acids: CASSYRGGRGNGYTF. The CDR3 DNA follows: TGTGCCAGCAGTTACAGGGGAGGGAGGGGTAATGGCTACACCTTC.

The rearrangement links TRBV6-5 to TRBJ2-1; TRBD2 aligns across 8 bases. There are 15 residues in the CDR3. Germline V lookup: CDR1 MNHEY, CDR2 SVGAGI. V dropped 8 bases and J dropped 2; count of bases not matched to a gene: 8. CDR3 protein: CASQLSGGPYNEQFF. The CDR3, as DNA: TGTGCCAGCCAACTAAGCGGGGGACCCTACAATGAGCAGTTCTTC.

In DNA form, the CDR3 reads TGTGCCAGCAGCTTAGAGCCGGGGCAGGTTAATTCACCCCTCCACTTT. It is translated as CASSLEPGQVNSPLHF. The chain has TRBV11-2 and TRBJ1-6, with a tentative D call TRBD1 (5 bases). Germline assignment: CDR1 SGHAT and CDR2 FQNNGV. The CDR3 covers 16 residues. V was clipped by 0 bases and J by 6 bases, with 12 bases between them.

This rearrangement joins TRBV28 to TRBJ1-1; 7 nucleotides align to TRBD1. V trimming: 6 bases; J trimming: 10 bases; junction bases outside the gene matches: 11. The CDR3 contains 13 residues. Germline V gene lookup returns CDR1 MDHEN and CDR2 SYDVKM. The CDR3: CASRKTGSGGAFF. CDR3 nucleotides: TGTGCCAGCAGAAAGACAGGGTCGGGAGGAGCTTTCTTT.

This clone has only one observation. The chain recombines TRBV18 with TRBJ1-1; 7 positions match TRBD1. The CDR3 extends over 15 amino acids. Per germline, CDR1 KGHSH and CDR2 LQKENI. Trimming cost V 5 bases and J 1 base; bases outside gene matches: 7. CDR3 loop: CASSARQGRNTEAFF. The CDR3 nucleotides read TGTGCCAGCTCAGCCCGACAGGGTCGGAACACTGAAGCTTTCTTT.

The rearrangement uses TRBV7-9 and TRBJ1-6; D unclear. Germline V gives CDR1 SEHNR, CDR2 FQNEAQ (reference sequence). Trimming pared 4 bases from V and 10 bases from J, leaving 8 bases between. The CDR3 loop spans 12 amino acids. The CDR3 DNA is TGTGCCAGCAGCTCGGGCTCCTCACCCCTCCACTTT. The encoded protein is CASSSGSSPLHF.

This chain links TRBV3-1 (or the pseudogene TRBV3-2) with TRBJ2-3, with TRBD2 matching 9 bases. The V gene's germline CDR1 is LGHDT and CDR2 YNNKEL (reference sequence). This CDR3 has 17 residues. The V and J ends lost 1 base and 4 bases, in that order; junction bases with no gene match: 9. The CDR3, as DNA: TGTGCCAGCAGCCAAGCAATCGGCGGGGGGGCCCCAGATACGCAGTATTTT. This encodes CASSQAIGGGAPDTQYF.

Here the CDR3 reads CASSLPTGPRTNEKLFF. The CDR3 DNA reads TGTGCCAGCAGCTTACCTACAGGGCCCCGTACTAATGAAAAACTGTTTTTT. The V gene is TRBV7-9, the J gene TRBJ1-4; D is perhaps TRBD1 (6 bases). The germline gives CDR1 SEHNR, CDR2 FQNEAQ (reference sequence). CDR3 length: 17 amino acids. The ends were cut back, 2 bases at V and 2 bases at J, with 15 bases in the middle.

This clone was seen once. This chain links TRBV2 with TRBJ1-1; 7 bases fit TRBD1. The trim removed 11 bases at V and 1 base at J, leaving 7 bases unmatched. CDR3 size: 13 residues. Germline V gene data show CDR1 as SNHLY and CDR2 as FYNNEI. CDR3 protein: CASRGARNTEAFF. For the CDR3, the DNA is TGTGCCTCCAGGGGGGCGAGGAACACTGAAGCTTTCTTT.